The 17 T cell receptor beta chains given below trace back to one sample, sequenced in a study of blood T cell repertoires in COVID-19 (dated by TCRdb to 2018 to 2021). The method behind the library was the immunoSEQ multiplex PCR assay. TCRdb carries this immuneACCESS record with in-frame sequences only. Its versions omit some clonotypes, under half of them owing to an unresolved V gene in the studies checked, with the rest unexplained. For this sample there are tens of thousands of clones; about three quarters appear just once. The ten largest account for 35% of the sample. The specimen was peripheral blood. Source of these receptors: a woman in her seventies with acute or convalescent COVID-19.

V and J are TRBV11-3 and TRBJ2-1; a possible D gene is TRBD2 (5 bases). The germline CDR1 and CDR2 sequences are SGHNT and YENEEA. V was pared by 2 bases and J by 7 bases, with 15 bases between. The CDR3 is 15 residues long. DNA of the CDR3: TGTGCCAGCAGCTTAACTAGGGAACAGACAAATGAGCAGTTCTTC. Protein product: CASSLTREQTNEQFF.

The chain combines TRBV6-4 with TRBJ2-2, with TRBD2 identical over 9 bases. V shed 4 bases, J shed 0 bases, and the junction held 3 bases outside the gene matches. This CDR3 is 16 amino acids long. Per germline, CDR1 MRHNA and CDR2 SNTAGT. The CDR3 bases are TGTGCCAGCAGTGTACTAGCGGGCGCGAACACCGGGGAGCTGTTTTTT. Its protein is CASSVLAGANTGELFF.

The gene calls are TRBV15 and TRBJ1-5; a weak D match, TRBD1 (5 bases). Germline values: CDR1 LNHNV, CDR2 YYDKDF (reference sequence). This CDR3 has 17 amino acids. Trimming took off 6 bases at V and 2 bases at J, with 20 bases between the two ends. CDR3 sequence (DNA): TGTGCCACCAGGACACAGGACGGATTGTTGGGCAATCAGCCCCAGCATTTT. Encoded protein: CATRTQDGLLGNQPQHF.

The CDR3: CAWSVPKGYGYTF. The CDR3 nucleotides are TGTGCCTGGAGTGTACCCAAGGGGTACGGCTACACCTTC. The V gene is TRBV30, the J gene TRBJ1-2; tentatively, D is TRBD1 (5 bases). The CDR3 contains 13 residues. The germline V gene has CDR1 GTSNPN and CDR2 SVGIG (reference sequence). The V end was cut by 0 bases, the J end by 8 bases, with 13 bases between. The entire variable domain, with the rest obtained from reference TRBV30 and TRBJ1-2, is as follows: SQTIHQWPATLVQPVGSPLSLECTVEGTSNPNLYWYRQAAGRGLQLLFYSVGIGQISSEVPQNLSASRPQDRQFILSSKKLLLSDSGFYLCAWSVPKGYGYTFGSGTRLTVV.

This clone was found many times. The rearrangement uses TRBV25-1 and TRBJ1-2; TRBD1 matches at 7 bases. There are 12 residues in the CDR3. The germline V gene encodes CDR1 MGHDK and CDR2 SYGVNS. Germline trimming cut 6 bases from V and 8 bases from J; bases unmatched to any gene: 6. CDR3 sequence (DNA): TGTGCCAGCAGCCTCACAGGGGCGGGCTACACCTTC. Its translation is CASSLTGAGYTF.

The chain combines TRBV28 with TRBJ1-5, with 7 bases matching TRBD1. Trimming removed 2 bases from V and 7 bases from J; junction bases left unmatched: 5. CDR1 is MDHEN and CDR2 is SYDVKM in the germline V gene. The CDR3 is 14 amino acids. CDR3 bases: TGTGCCAGCAGTTTAGGGGACAGAGGACAGCCCCAGCATTTT. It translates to CASSLGDRGQPQHF.

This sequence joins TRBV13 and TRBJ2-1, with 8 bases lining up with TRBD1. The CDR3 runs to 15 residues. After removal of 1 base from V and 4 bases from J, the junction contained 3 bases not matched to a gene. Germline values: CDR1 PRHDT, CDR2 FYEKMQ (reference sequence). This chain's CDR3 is CASSLDRGSYNEQFF. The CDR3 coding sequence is TGTGCCAGCAGCTTAGACAGGGGGAGTTACAATGAGCAGTTCTTC. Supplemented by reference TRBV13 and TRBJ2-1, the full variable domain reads AAGVIQSPRHLIKEKRETATLKCYPIPRHDTVYWYQQGPGQDPQFLISFYEKMQSDKGSIPDRFSAQQFSDYHSELNMSSLELGDSALYFCASSLDRGSYNEQFFGPGTRLTVL.

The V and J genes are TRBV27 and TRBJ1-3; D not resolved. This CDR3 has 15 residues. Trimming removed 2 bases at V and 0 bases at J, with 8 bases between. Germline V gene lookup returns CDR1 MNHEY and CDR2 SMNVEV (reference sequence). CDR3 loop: CASSLDGNSGNTIYF. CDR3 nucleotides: TGTGCCAGCAGTTTAGACGGGAACTCTGGAAACACCATATATTTT.

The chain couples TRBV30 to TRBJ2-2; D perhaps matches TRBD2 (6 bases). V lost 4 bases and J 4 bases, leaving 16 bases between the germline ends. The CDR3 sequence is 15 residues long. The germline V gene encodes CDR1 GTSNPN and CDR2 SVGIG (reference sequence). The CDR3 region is CAWKTGEVPTGELFF. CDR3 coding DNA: TGTGCCTGGAAGACGGGAGAGGTTCCCACCGGGGAGCTGTTTTTT.

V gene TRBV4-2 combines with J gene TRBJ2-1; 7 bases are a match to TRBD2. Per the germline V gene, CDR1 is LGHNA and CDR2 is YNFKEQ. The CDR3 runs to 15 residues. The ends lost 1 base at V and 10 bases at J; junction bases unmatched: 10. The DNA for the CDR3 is TGTGCCAGCAGCCAAGCTGGGGGGGTTGGTCTCGAGCAGTTCTTC. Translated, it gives CASSQAGGVGLEQFF.

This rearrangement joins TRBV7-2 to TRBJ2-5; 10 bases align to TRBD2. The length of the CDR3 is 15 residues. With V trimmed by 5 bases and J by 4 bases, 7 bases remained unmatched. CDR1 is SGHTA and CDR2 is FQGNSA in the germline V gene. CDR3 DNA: TGTGCCAGCAGCGGCAGCGGGGGGGCTTCAGAGACCCAGTACTTC. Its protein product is CASSGSGGASETQYF.

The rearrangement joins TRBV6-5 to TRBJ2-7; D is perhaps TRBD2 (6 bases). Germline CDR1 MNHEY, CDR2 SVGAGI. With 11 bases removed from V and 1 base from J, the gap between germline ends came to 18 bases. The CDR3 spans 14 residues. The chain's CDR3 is CAGDGGDLSYEQYF. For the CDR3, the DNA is TGTGCCGGAGACGGAGGGGACTTATCCTACGAGCAGTACTTC.

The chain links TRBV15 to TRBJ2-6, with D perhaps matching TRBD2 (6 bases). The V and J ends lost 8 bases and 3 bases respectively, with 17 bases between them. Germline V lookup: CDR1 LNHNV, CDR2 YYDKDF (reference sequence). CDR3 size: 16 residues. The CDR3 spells CATLNSRGDGANVLTF. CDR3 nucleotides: TGTGCCACCCTTAACTCGCGGGGAGATGGGGCCAACGTCCTGACTTTC.

The CDR3, as DNA: TGTGCCAGCAGTGGCTTGGGCCGTGTGGAGCAGTACTTC. Protein product: CASSGLGRVEQYF. V gene TRBV28 combines with J gene TRBJ2-7, with D unclear. V gave up 5 bases and J gave up 7 bases, with 15 bases separating them. Per the germline V gene, CDR1 is MDHEN and CDR2 is SYDVKM. This CDR3 is built from 13 residues. The full variable domain, completed using reference TRBV28 and TRBJ2-7, is DVKVTQSSRYLVKRTGEKVFLECVQDMDHENMFWYRQDPGLGLRLIYFSYDVKMKEKGDIPEGYSVSREKKERFSLILESASTNQTSMYLCASSGLGRVEQYFGPGTRLTVT.

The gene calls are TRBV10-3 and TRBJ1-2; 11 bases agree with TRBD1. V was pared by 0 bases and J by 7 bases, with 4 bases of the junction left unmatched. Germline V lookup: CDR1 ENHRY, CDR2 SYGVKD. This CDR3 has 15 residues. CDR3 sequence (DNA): TGTGCCATCAGTGAGTCCCCCGGACAGGGGGCTGGCTACACCTTC. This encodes CAISESPGQGAGYTF.

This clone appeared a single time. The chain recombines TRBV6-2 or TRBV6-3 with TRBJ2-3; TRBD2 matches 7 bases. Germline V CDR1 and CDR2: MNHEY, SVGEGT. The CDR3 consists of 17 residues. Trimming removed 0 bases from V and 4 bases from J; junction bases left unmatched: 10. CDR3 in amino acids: CASSYSGRGRGPDTQYF. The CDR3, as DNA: TGTGCCAGCAGTTACTCGGGCCGCGGGAGAGGCCCAGATACGCAGTATTTT.

As DNA, the CDR3 is TGTGCCAGCAGCCAAGCTTACAATGAGCAGTTCTTC. Its protein is CASSQAYNEQFF. This chain joins TRBV3-1 (or the pseudogene TRBV3-2) and TRBJ2-1, with no clear D. V gave up 1 base and J gave up 4 bases, with 2 bases separating them. Per germline, CDR1 LGHDT and CDR2 YNNKEL (reference sequence). CDR3 length: 12 residues.